This record concerns one TCR beta chain sequence. Its antigen is as yet unknown. TCRdb ran MiXCR on the reads and lists one entry per CDR3 protein. The sample lists roughly 220,000 distinct CDR3 sequences, around 40% occurring once. This record belongs to a study of T cell repertoires in cytomegalovirus infection. Germline CDR1 reads MGHRA; CDR2 reads YSYEKL. V lost 5 bases and J lost 7; bases outside the gene matches: 3. This CDR3 spans 13 amino acids. This TCR derives from a human donor in good health (CMV status not recorded). Some clones in this sample may be carry-over from other donors' samples. The J gene is TRBJ2-1, the V gene TRBV4-1; 9 bases map to TRBD2. Material: CD8+ T cells from cultured PBMCs, obtained from culture after CMV antigen stimulation. Here the CDR3 reads CASSGGRGNEQFF. The CDR3 nucleotides read TGCGCCAGCAGCGGCGGGAGGGGGAATGAGCAGTTCTTC.